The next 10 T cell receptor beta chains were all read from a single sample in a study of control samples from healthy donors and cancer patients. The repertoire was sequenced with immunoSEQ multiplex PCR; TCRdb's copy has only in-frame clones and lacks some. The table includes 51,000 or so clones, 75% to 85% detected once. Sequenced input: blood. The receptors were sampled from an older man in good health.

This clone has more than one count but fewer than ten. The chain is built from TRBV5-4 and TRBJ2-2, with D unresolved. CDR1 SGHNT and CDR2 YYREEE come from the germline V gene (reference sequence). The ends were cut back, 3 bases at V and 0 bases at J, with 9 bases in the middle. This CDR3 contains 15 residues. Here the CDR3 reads CASSSEIANTGELFF. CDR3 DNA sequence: TGTGCCAGCAGCTCAGAGATCGCGAACACCGGGGAGCTGTTTTTT.

CDR3 amino acids: CSASGLGQDNEKLFF. CDR3 DNA sequence: TGCAGTGCTAGTGGCCTTGGACAAGATAATGAAAAACTGTTTTTT. The chain couples TRBV20-1 to TRBJ1-4; the D gene is possibly TRBD1 (5 bases). V was pared by 3 bases and J by 4 bases, with 15 bases between. This CDR3 contains 15 residues. The V gene's germline CDR1 is DFQATT and CDR2 SNEGSKA (reference sequence).

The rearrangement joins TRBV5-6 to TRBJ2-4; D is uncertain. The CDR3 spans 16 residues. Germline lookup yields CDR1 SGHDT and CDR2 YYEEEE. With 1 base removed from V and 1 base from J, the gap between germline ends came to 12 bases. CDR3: CASSLMTATAKNIQYF. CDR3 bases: TGTGCCAGCAGCTTGATGACGGCCACGGCCAAAAACATTCAGTACTTC.

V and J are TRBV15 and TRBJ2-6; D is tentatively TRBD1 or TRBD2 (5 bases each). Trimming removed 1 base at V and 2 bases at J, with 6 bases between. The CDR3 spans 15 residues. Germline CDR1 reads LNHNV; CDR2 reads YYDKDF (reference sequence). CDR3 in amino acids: CATSRGGTGANVLTF. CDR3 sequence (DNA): TGTGCCACCAGCAGAGGGGGGACTGGGGCCAACGTCCTGACTTTC.

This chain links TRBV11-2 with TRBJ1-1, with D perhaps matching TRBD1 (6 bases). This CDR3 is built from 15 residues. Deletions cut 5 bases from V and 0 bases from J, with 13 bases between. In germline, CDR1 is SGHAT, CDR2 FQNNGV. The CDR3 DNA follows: TGTGCCAGCAGCGATACGGACAGCTTGAACACTGAAGCTTTCTTT. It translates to CASSDTDSLNTEAFF.

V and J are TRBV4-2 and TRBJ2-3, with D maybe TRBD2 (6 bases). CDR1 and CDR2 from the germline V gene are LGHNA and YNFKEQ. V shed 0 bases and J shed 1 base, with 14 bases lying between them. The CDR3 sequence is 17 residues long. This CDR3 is CASSQDKGSSGTDTQYF. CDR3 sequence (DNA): TGTGCCAGCAGCCAAGATAAAGGGTCTAGCGGCACAGATACGCAGTATTTT.

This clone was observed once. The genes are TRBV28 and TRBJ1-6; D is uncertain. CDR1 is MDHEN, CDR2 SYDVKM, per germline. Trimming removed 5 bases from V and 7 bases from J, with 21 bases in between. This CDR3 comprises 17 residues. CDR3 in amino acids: CASSLRLLIQSNSPLHF. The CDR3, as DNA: TGTGCCAGCAGTCTTCGCCTTCTGATACAGAGCAATTCACCCCTCCACTTT.

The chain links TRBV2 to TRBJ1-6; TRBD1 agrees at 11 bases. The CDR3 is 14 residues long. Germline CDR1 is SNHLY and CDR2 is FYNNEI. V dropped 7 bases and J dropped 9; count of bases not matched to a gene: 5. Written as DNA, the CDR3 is TGTGCCAGCACCTTCGGGACAGGGGGTTCACCCCTCCACTTT. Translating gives CASTFGTGGSPLHF.

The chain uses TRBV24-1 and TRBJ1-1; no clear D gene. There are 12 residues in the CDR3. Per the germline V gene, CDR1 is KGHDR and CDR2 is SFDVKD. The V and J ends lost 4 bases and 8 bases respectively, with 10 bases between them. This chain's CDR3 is CATSELTGEAFF. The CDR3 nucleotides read TGTGCCACCAGTGAACTGACGGGGGAAGCTTTCTTT.

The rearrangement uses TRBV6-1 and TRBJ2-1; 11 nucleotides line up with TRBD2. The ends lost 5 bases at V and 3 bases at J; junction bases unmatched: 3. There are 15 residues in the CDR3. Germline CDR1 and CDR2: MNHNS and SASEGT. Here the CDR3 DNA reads TGTGCCAGCAGTTTCACTAGCGGGGGCTACAATGAGCAGTTCTTC. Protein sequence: CASSFTSGGYNEQFF.